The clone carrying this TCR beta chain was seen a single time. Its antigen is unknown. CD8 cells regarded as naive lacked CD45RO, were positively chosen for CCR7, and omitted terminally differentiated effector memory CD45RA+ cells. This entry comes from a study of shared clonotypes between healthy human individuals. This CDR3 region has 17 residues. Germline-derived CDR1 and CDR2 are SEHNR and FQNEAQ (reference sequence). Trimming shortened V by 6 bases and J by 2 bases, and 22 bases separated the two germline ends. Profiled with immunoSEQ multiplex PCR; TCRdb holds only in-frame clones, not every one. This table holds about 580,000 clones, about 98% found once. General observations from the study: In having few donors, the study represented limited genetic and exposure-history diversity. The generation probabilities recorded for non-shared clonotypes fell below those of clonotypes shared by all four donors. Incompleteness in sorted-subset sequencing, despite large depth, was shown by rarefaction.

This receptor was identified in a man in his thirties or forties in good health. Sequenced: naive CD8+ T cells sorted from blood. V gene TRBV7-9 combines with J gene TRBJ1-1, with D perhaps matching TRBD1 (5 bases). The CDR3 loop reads CASRDPGQVTQNTEAFF. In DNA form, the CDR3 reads TGTGCCAGCAGGGATCCGGGGCAGGTCACACAAAACACTGAAGCTTTCTTT.